This T cell receptor (beta chain) was obtained from a study of shared clonotypes between healthy human individuals. Method: immunoSEQ multiplex PCR; TCRdb's copy keeps in-frame clones and lacks some. The data show fewer than 700,000 clones, 85% to 95% seen once. CDR1 and CDR2 from the germline V gene are SGHTA and FQGNSA. This CDR3 is 13 amino acids long. J was trimmed by 5 bases and V by 5 bases; bases with no gene match: 5. Naive CD8 cells lacked CD45RO, underwent positive selection for CCR7 and left out terminally differentiated effector memory CD45RA+ cells. The sequencing sample was made of naive CD8+ T cells sorted from blood. The chain carries TRBV7-2 and TRBJ2-5; 7 positions match TRBD2. This clonotype was sampled from a woman under 40 in good health. The CDR3 here is CASSPTSLETQYF. The CDR3 region has the DNA TGTGCCAGCAGCCCGACTAGCCTGGAGACCCAGTACTTC.